The 24 T cell receptor beta chains presented below share a single source sample, sequenced in a study of CD8 T cells in ankylosing spondylitis. Using its own MiXCR run on the 5' RACE reads, TCRdb lists one record per CDR3 protein. The top ten clones hold roughly 4.5% of a sample with approximately 180,000 distinct CDR3 sequences, over 15% of them seen once. The sample comprised blood, either unsorted or a sorted T cell fraction (not recorded which). The receptors here all came from a male donor aged 10 to 35 with ankylosing spondylitis or in good health (not recorded which).

This clonotype was counted at least ten times. The gene calls are TRBV7-6 and TRBJ1-5; D may be TRBD1 (5 bases). The V end lost 5 bases, the J end lost 9 bases, and 14 bases lay between the germline ends. Germline CDR1 reads SGHVS; CDR2 reads FNYEAQ. The CDR3 totals 13 residues. The CDR3 bases are TGTGCCAGCAGCCGGGACCAAGGACGGCCCCAGCATTTT. This gives the protein CASSRDQGRPQHF.

This clonotype was counted once. The chain has TRBV5-6 and TRBJ2-7; D unclear. CDR1 and CDR2 (germline): SGHDT, YYEEEE. Deletions cut 3 bases from V and 2 bases from J, with 12 bases between. The CDR3 runs 14 residues. CDR3 sequence (DNA): TGTGCCAGCAGCTGGGGTCGGCAAACCTACGAGCAGTACTTC. Amino acids: CASSWGRQTYEQYF. Using reference TRBV5-6 and TRBJ2-7 for the parts outside the CDR3, the full variable domain is DAGVTQSPTHLIKTRGQQVTLRCSPKSGHDTVSWYQQALGQGPQFIFQYYEEEERQRGNFPDRFSGHQFPNYSSELNVNALLLGDSALYLCASSWGRQTYEQYFGPGTRLTVT.

The sample holds many counts of this clonotype. The chain has TRBV7-2 and TRBJ1-2, with D maybe TRBD1 (6 bases). V was clipped by 1 base and J by 2 bases, with 14 bases between them. Germline-derived CDR1 and CDR2 are SGHTA and FQGNSA. This CDR3 contains 16 residues. The CDR3 reads CASSLEPGHRNYGYTF. DNA for the CDR3: TGTGCCAGCAGCTTAGAACCGGGACACCGCAACTATGGCTACACCTTC. The whole variable domain, filled in from reference TRBV7-2 and TRBJ1-2, reads GAGVSQSPSNKVTEKGKDVELRCDPISGHTALYWYRQSLGQGLEFLIYFQGNSAPDKSGLPSDRFSAERTGGSVSTLTIQRTQQEDSAVYLCASSLEPGHRNYGYTFGSGTRLTVV.

This clonotype has a handful of counts. The chain employs TRBV20-1 and TRBJ1-1; no reliable D call. The CDR3 length is 14 residues. V was clipped by 1 base and J by 0 bases, with 9 bases between them. The germline gives CDR1 DFQATT, CDR2 SNEGSKA (reference sequence). CDR3 nucleotides: TGCAGTGCTAGAGGCGGCGGCATGAACACTGAAGCTTTCTTT. Its protein product is CSARGGGMNTEAFF.

This clonotype was counted at least ten times. The chain carries TRBV7-2 and TRBJ2-3; D is perhaps TRBD2 (6 bases). The CDR3 runs 14 residues. Germline V gene lookup returns CDR1 SGHTA and CDR2 FQGNSA. V was trimmed by 6 bases and J by 1 base, leaving 11 bases between them. The CDR3, as DNA: TGTGCCAGCAGACGGAGGGGTGGCACAGATACGCAGTATTTT. Translation: CASRRRGGTDTQYF.

V gene TRBV11-3 combines with J gene TRBJ2-1; 8 nucleotides match TRBD1. CDR1 and CDR2 from the germline V gene are SGHNT and YENEEA. The CDR3 is made up of 14 amino acids. The J segment lost 4 bases and the V segment lost 5 bases, leaving 4 bases of the junction unmatched. The CDR3 DNA is TGTGCCAGCAGCCCCAGGGGGCCATACAATGAGCAGTTCTTC. Translating it yields CASSPRGPYNEQFF.

V usage is TRBV30 and J usage is TRBJ2-7; possibly TRBD2 for D (6 bases). V lost 3 bases, J lost 7 bases, and 22 bases lay in between. CDR3 length equals 15 residues. Germline CDR1 is GTSNPN and CDR2 is SVGIG (reference sequence). The CDR3: CAWSEPGLHLGEQYF. Written as DNA, the CDR3 is TGTGCCTGGAGCGAACCGGGACTGCATCTTGGAGAGCAGTACTTC.

The chain carries TRBV7-2 and TRBJ2-7, with 11 positions matching TRBD1. Germline V gene lookup returns CDR1 SGHTA and CDR2 FQGNSA. The CDR3 is made up of 15 amino acids. With 5 bases clipped from V and 6 bases from J, the junction kept 9 bases outside the gene matches. CDR3 coding DNA: TGTGCCAGCAGCACTTACGGACAGGGGGCACGCGAGCAGTACTTC. This encodes CASSTYGQGAREQYF.

There are many counts of this clonotype. The chain joins TRBV4-2 to TRBJ2-2; tentatively, D is TRBD2 (5 bases). V was clipped by 1 base and J by 6 bases, with 9 bases between them. The CDR3 sequence is 14 residues long. Germline CDR1 is LGHNA and CDR2 is YNFKEQ. The CDR3, as DNA: TGTGCCAGCAGCCAAGCATTAGCGTCCGGGGAGCTGTTTTTT. Translating it yields CASSQALASGELFF.

The chain employs TRBV18 and TRBJ2-3, with 11 nucleotides matching TRBD2. The J segment lost 3 bases and the V segment lost 0 bases, leaving 8 bases of the junction unmatched. Germline V lookup: CDR1 KGHSH, CDR2 LQKENI. The CDR3 covers 18 residues. The CDR3, as DNA: TGTGCCAGCTCACCACCGTGGGCTAGCGGGAGGCAAACAGATACGCAGTATTTT. This translates into CASSPPWASGRQTDTQYF.

This clonotype showed up many times. The chain couples TRBV4-2 to TRBJ2-7, with no clear D. The CDR3 length is 16 residues. Germline values: CDR1 LGHNA, CDR2 YNFKEQ. Trimming pared 0 bases from V and 4 bases from J, leaving 16 bases between. The CDR3 loop is CASSQETSWSIYEQYF. CDR3 bases: TGTGCCAGCAGCCAAGAGACCTCATGGAGTATATACGAGCAGTACTTC.

This clonotype occurred many times. The rearrangement joins TRBV7-9 to TRBJ2-2, with 7 bases lining up with TRBD1. CDR3 length: 13 residues. The V and J ends lost 6 bases and 6 bases, in that order; junction bases with no gene match: 4. In germline, CDR1 is SEHNR, CDR2 FQNEAQ (reference sequence). CDR3 bases: TGTGCCAGCAGGAGGGGGCAGGCCGGGGAGCTGTTTTTT. The encoded protein is CASRRGQAGELFF.

This clonotype was found many times. The chain employs TRBV6-2 or TRBV6-3 and TRBJ1-4, with a weak D call TRBD1 (5 bases). The CDR3 consists of 15 residues. Germline assignment: CDR1 MNHEY and CDR2 SVGEGT. Trimming took off 7 bases at V and 4 bases at J, with 16 bases between the two ends. This chain's CDR3 is CASTSTGTYNEKLFF. DNA of the CDR3: TGTGCCAGCACATCCACCGGGACCTATAATGAAAAACTGTTTTTT.

This clonotype was seen only a few times. A much more abundant neighbour one base away suggests this may be a read error. The V call is TRBV9, the J call TRBJ1-2, with 8 bases identical to TRBD1. Germline lookup yields CDR1 SGDLS and CDR2 YYNGEE. This CDR3 contains 13 residues. CDR3 in DNA: TGTGCCAGTACCCTAGGGACAGGCTATGGCTACCCCTTC. Encoded protein: CASTLGTGYGYPF.

A few counts support this clonotype. The chain recombines TRBV27 with TRBJ2-1, with 12 nucleotides matching TRBD2. The CDR3 sequence is 15 residues long. With V trimmed by 3 bases and J by 9 bases, 6 bases remained unmatched. Germline CDR1 MNHEY, CDR2 SMNVEV (reference sequence). CDR3 bases: TGTGCCAGCAGTTTCAAGACTAGCGGGAGAATTGAGCAGTTCTTC. This codes for CASSFKTSGRIEQFF.

This clonotype was counted at least ten times. The chain has TRBV30 and TRBJ2-7; D perhaps matches TRBD1 (7 bases). The CDR3 is 11 residues long. V gave up 4 bases and J gave up 4 bases, with 8 bases separating them. CDR1 and CDR2 (germline): GTSNPN, SVGIG (reference sequence). The CDR3 DNA reads as TGTGCCTGGACAGGGGGGTACGAGCAGTACTTC. This translates into CAWTGGYEQYF.

The table lists this clonotype with many counts. The chain couples TRBV20-1 to TRBJ2-1; 10 bases agree with TRBD2. The junction had 7 bases not matched to a gene; V was cut back by 5 bases and J by 3 bases. The CDR3 runs to 15 residues. Germline CDR1 reads DFQATT; CDR2 reads SNEGSKA (reference sequence). The CDR3 loop is CSAPPGTSDYNEQFF. The CDR3 nucleotides read TGCAGTGCTCCCCCCGGGACTAGCGACTACAATGAGCAGTTCTTC.

This clonotype was observed many times. The rearrangement links TRBV24-1 to TRBJ1-5; perhaps TRBD1 as D (5 bases). V was shortened by 5 bases and J by 6 bases, with 10 bases between the two germline ends. CDR3 length: 13 residues. Germline assignment: CDR1 KGHDR and CDR2 SFDVKD. The CDR3 DNA reads TGTGCCACCAGTGTTCAGGGAGGTCAGCCCCAGCATTTT. Amino acids: CATSVQGGQPQHF.

This clonotype was seen ten or more times. The chain employs TRBV10-3 and TRBJ2-5; 7 bases match TRBD1. Trimming cost V 8 bases and J 3 bases; bases outside gene matches: 6. The CDR3 is 13 residues long. Germline CDR1 ENHRY, CDR2 SYGVKD. The chain's CDR3 is CAISRDSKETQYF. CDR3 nucleotide sequence: TGTGCCATCTCCCGGGACAGCAAAGAGACCCAGTACTTC.

The chain joins TRBV7-3 to TRBJ2-3, with D possibly TRBD2 on 6 matching bases. This CDR3 region has 13 residues. Germline lookup yields CDR1 SGHTA and CDR2 FQGTGA. V was cut by 5 bases and J by 5 bases, with 11 bases left in between. CDR3 bases: TGTGCCAGCAGCCCAAGGGGAGGAGATACGCAGTATTTT. Protein sequence: CASSPRGGDTQYF.

This clonotype was detected ten times or more. This sequence joins TRBV20-1 and TRBJ2-1, with D hard to call. The V gene lost 5 bases and the J gene lost 2 bases, with 7 bases spanning the gap. The germline V gene has CDR1 DFQATT and CDR2 SNEGSKA (reference sequence). This CDR3 region has 12 residues. In nucleotides, the CDR3 is TGCAGTGCTTACCCAGCCTACAATGAGCAGTTCTTC. This translates into CSAYPAYNEQFF.

This clonotype has a count of ten or more. This chain joins TRBV12-3 or TRBV12-4 and TRBJ2-1; TRBD2 matches 8 bases. V shed 2 bases, J shed 4 bases, and the junction held 4 bases outside the gene matches. The CDR3 is made up of 15 amino acids. Here the CDR3 DNA reads TGTGCCAGCAGTTTAACGGGAGGGTGGTACAATGAGCAGTTCTTC. Translated: CASSLTGGWYNEQFF.

Ten or more counts support this clonotype. The gene calls are TRBV19 and TRBJ2-3; weak D call: TRBD2 (7 bases). Germline-derived CDR1 and CDR2 are LNHDA and SQIVND (reference sequence). The V and J ends lost 5 bases and 2 bases respectively, with 17 bases between them. The CDR3 extends over 16 amino acids. The CDR3 DNA reads TGTGCCAGTAGTCGAGGGAGGGGGACACTCACAGATACGCAGTATTTT. Protein sequence: CASSRGRGTLTDTQYF.

This clonotype was seen more than once but under ten times. The chain has TRBV20-1 and TRBJ2-1; TRBD2 matches 11 bases. Germline V gene lookup returns CDR1 DFQATT and CDR2 SNEGSKA (reference sequence). The CDR3 length is 16 residues. The junction had 11 bases not matched to a gene; V was cut back by 4 bases and J by 6 bases. DNA for the CDR3: TGCAGTGCTATTTATCTTGGACTAGCGGGCTTCAATGAGCAGTTCTTC. This translates into CSAIYLGLAGFNEQFF.